These T cell receptor beta chains were read from a single sample in a study of T cells in Graves' hyperthyroidism and ophthalmopathy. TCRdb independently ran MiXCR on the multiplex PCR reads; one entry per CDR3 protein. Among hundreds of thousands of distinct CDR3 sequences, 12% to 15% were seen once, and the ten largest hold roughly 10%. Input material: blood. The receptors derive from a woman in her late teens or twenties with Graves' hyperthyroidism. Both conserved end residues are part of each CDR3. The order of the fields is V gene, J gene, clone size, D gene, CDR3 DNA, CDR3 protein. The D gene is left open where the match is weak. Expanded clones get a size class; other rows say once, few or many, or leave the size out.

TRBV12-3/TRBV12-4	TRBJ2-1	NA	TRBD1	TGTGCCAGCAGTTTATTTGGGACAGGGGAGACCCGGCATAATTACAATGAGCAGTTCTTC	CASSLFGTGETRHNYNEQFF
TRBV7-9	TRBJ2-5	many	TRBD2	TGTGCCAGCAGCTTTATCATAGCGGGAGATATGGAGACCCAGTACTTC	CASSFIIAGDMETQYF
TRBV18	TRBJ2-1	NA	NA	TGTGCCAGCTCAGCACGGGCCGGTGGTTTGAGCGATGAGCAGTTCTTC	CASSARAGGLSDEQFF
TRBV6-1	TRBJ1-2	many	NA	TGTGCCAGCAGAGAGTTGGTAAACTATGGCTACACCTTC	CASRELVNYGYTF
TRBV4-3	TRBJ2-1	NA	NA	TGCGCCAGCAGCCAATCGGGAGTTTTCAATGAGCAGTTCTTC	CASSQSGVFNEQFF
TRBV19	TRBJ2-7	NA	NA	TGTGCCAGTAGTATCGTATTAGGGGAAGACTACGAGCAGTACTTC	CASSIVLGEDYEQYF
TRBV12-3/TRBV12-4	TRBJ1-5	few	TRBD1	TGTGCCAGCAGTCCCCTCGCAGGGGGCTTAGATCAGCCCCAGCATTTT	CASSPLAGGLDQPQHF
TRBV11-2	TRBJ1-2	many	TRBD1	TGTGCCAGCAGCCGGGACAGGGGAGCTAACTATGGCTACACCTTC	CASSRDRGANYGYTF
TRBV30	TRBJ2-5	many	NA	TGTGCCTGGAGCCGGGCGGGCAGTCGACAAGAGACCCAGTACTTC	CAWSRAGSRQETQYF
TRBV5-1	TRBJ2-7	NA	NA	TGCGCCAGCAGTCACCGGACGCAAGCCTACGAGCAGTACTTC	CASSHRTQAYEQYF
TRBV3-1	TRBJ2-2	many	TRBD2	TGTGCCAGCAGCCAGCCACGGGGGACTAGCGGGACCGGGGAGCTGTTTTTT	CASSQPRGTSGTGELFF
TRBV11-2	TRBJ2-7	many	TRBD2	TGTGCCAGCAGCTCCTATCCGACTAGCGGGAGCCCCTACGAGCAGTACTTC	CASSSYPTSGSPYEQYF
TRBV7-9	TRBJ2-3	NA	TRBD2	TGTGCCAGCAGCTCAGCGGGAGAAGATACGCAGTATTTT	CASSSAGEDTQYF
TRBV6-2/TRBV6-3	TRBJ1-2	NA	NA	TGTGCCAGCAGTTACTCGACCGAGATCTATGGCTACACCTTC	CASSYSTEIYGYTF
TRBV28	TRBJ2-1	NA	NA	TGTGCCAGCAGTTTGAACTACGATGAGCAGTTCTTC	CASSLNYDEQFF
TRBV20-1	TRBJ2-1	many	TRBD2	TGCAGTGCTTCTCCGGCCGGGACTAGCGGGAGATCCTCCTACAATGAGCAGTTCTTC	CSASPAGTSGRSSYNEQFF
TRBV20-1	TRBJ1-1	many	TRBD1	TGCAGTGCCGGACCCACAGGGGGCACTGAAGCTTTCTTT	CSAGPTGGTEAFF
TRBV2	TRBJ2-5	many	NA	TGTGCCAGCAGTGTCAGGAAAGAGACCCAGTACTTC	CASSVRKETQYF
TRBV7-2	TRBJ2-2	few	NA	TGTGCCAGCAGCCAGGGGCGGGGCAGGACCGGGGAGCTGTTTTTT	CASSQGRGRTGELFF
TRBV13	TRBJ2-7	few	TRBD1	TGTGCCAGCAGCTATGGACAGGGTCGCCACGAGCAGTACTTC	CASSYGQGRHEQYF
TRBV19	TRBJ2-7	many	NA	TGTGCCAGTAGTGCGGGACTTCCGCACCTAGCCGAGCAGTACTTC	CASSAGLPHLAEQYF
TRBV4-1	TRBJ1-5	NA	NA	TGCGCCAGCAGCCCCGGTCGGGGAAATCGTCAGCCCCAGCATTTT	CASSPGRGNRQPQHF
TRBV20-1	TRBJ2-1	many	TRBD2	TGCAGTGCTCTGCCGGGACTAGCGGGAGAGGTAAAAAATGAGCAGTTCTTC	CSALPGLAGEVKNEQFF
TRBV12-3/TRBV12-4	TRBJ1-1	many	NA	TGTGCCAACAGGCGGACAGTGAACACTGAAGCTTTCTTT	CANRRTVNTEAFF
TRBV11-2	TRBJ2-7	many	NA	TGTGCCAGCAGCTTACGGGAGTCCTACGAGCAGTACTTC	CASSLRESYEQYF
TRBV29-1	TRBJ2-7	many	TRBD2	TGCAGCGTTGGAGTAGGGCTAGCGGGAGAGGAGCAGTACTTC	CSVGVGLAGEEQYF
TRBV30	TRBJ1-6	many	NA	TGTGCCTGGAGTGTACGACGCGGCAGCAAAAATTCACCCCTCCACTTT	CAWSVRRGSKNSPLHF
TRBV12-3/TRBV12-4	TRBJ1-5	many	NA	TGTGCCAGCAGTTTAAGGGGGTTCGGCAATCAGCCCCAGCATTTT	CASSLRGFGNQPQHF
TRBV5-1	TRBJ2-3	NA	NA	TGCGCCAGCAGCTTGATTCCAGGGGCCTCGGATACGCAGTATTTT	CASSLIPGASDTQYF
TRBV3-1	TRBJ2-1	NA	TRBD2	TGTGCCAGCAGCCATCTGGGGCGGGAGTTGTACAATGAGCAGTTCTTC	CASSHLGRELYNEQFF
TRBV20-1	TRBJ2-5	many	NA	TGCAGTGCTAGTGCAATGGAGACCCAGTACTTC	CSASAMETQYF